Below, 10 T cell receptor beta chains from the same sample are listed, as sequenced in a study of shared clonotypes between healthy human individuals. Clones were read by immunoSEQ multiplex PCR, and TCRdb kept only the in-frame ones, dropping some. Of some 2,500,000 clones listed, 85% to 95% are singletons. Sequencing used naive CD4+ T cells from PBMCs. Subset given: CD45RA+ positively selected. All receptors derive from a man aged 18 to 30 in good health. Some clones in this sample may be carry-over from other donors' samples.

The J gene is TRBJ2-2, the V gene TRBV25-1, with D perhaps matching TRBD1 or TRBD2 (5 bases each). The CDR3 runs 12 residues. Trimming left V 5 bases short and J 13 bases short, with 14 bases between. Germline V CDR1 and CDR2: MGHDK, SYGVNS. Here the CDR3 reads CASSIPGPRLFF. The CDR3 DNA follows: TGTGCCAGCAGTATACCGGGGCCAAGGCTGTTTTTT.

The chain joins TRBV6-5 to TRBJ1-3; D is undetermined. Trimming removed 2 bases from V and 3 bases from J, with 5 bases in between. The CDR3 consists of 13 residues. CDR1 and CDR2 (germline): MNHEY, SVGAGI. In nucleotides, the CDR3 is TGTGCCAGCAGTTACCCCGATGGAAACACCATATATTTT. Amino acid sequence: CASSYPDGNTIYF.

The CDR3 nucleotides read TGTGCCAGCAGTTTATATTTTACTAGCACAGATACGCAGTATTTT. This gives the protein CASSLYFTSTDTQYF. The chain has TRBV28 and TRBJ2-3; D is unclear. Trimming removed 1 base at V and 0 bases at J, with 8 bases between. This CDR3 contains 15 residues. From germline, CDR1 is MDHEN and CDR2 SYDVKM.

The chain links TRBV7-8 to TRBJ1-1, with 9 positions matching TRBD1. There are 15 residues in the CDR3. Germline lookup yields CDR1 SGHVS and CDR2 FQNEAQ. V trimming: 5 bases; J trimming: 3 bases; junction bases outside the gene matches: 7. The CDR3 loop is CASSLRTGVYTEAFF. The CDR3 DNA sequence: TGTGCCAGCAGCCTCCGGACAGGGGTATACACTGAAGCTTTCTTT.

The count of this clone is one. The chain couples TRBV28 to TRBJ1-2; tentative D call: TRBD1 (6 bases). Looked up from germline, CDR1 is MDHEN and CDR2 is SYDVKM. This CDR3 is built from 13 residues. V was shortened by 2 bases and J by 8 bases, with 12 bases between the two germline ends. CDR3 sequence (DNA): TGTGCCAGCAGTTTAACGGGGGCGCGAGGCTACACCTTC. Encoded protein: CASSLTGARGYTF.

The chain couples TRBV5-1 to TRBJ1-1; no reliable D call. The V gene lost 0 bases and the J gene lost 1 base, with 10 bases spanning the gap. The CDR3 contains 15 residues. Germline lookup yields CDR1 SGHRS and CDR2 YFSETQ. The CDR3 nucleotides are TGCGCCAGCAGCTTGGTTGCAGGCCAGAACACTGAAGCTTTCTTT. Translation: CASSLVAGQNTEAFF.

The chain joins TRBV7-9 to TRBJ1-2; D is ambiguous. This CDR3 is built from 14 residues. Germline V gene data show CDR1 as SEHNR and CDR2 as FQNEAQ (reference sequence). The V end was cut by 5 bases, the J end by 3 bases, with 13 bases between. This CDR3 is CASSTREADYGYTF. CDR3 in DNA: TGTGCCAGCAGCACACGGGAGGCCGACTATGGCTACACCTTC.

The rearrangement uses TRBV15 and TRBJ1-2; D ambiguous. Trimming removed 2 bases at V and 1 base at J, with 11 bases between. CDR1 is LNHNV and CDR2 is YYDKDF in the germline V gene (reference sequence). This CDR3 region has 15 residues. DNA for the CDR3: TGTGCCACCAGCAGATGGGTGGAAAATAACTATGGCTACACCTTC. It encodes CATSRWVENNYGYTF.

As to this clone: Other nucleotide sequences in the sample specify the same CDR3. CDR3 DNA: TGTGCCAGCAGCAGAGGGACATCCTACGAGCAGTACTTC. This codes for CASSRGTSYEQYF. This sequence joins TRBV5-8 and TRBJ2-7; the D gene is possibly TRBD1 (6 bases). Germline CDR1 reads SGHTS; CDR2 reads YDEGEE. Trimming stripped 4 bases from V and 1 base from J, with 9 bases between. CDR3 length: 13 residues.

The chain recombines TRBV7-2 with TRBJ1-3; tentative D call: TRBD1 (5 bases). The germline V and J ends were trimmed by 6 bases and 1 base, with 10 bases remaining between them. CDR3 length: 14 residues. Germline CDR1 is SGHTA and CDR2 is FQGNSA. In nucleotides, the CDR3 is TGTGCCAGCAGTATCGGGACTTCTGGAAACACCATATATTTT. This gives the protein CASSIGTSGNTIYF.